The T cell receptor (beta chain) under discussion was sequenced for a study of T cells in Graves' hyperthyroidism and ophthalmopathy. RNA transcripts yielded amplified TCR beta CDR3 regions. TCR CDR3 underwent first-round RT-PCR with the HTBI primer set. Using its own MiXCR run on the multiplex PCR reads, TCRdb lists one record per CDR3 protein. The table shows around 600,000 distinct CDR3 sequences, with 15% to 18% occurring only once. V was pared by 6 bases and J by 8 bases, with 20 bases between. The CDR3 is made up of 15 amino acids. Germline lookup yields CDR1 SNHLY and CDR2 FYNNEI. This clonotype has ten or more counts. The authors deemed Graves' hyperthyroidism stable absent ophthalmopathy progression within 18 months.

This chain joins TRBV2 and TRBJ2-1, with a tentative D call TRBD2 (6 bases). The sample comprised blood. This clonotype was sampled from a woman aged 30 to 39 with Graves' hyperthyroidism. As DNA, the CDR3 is TGTGCCAGCAGCTCCGGGACTTACGCCTGGGATGAGCAGTTCTTC. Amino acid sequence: CASSSGTYAWDEQFF.